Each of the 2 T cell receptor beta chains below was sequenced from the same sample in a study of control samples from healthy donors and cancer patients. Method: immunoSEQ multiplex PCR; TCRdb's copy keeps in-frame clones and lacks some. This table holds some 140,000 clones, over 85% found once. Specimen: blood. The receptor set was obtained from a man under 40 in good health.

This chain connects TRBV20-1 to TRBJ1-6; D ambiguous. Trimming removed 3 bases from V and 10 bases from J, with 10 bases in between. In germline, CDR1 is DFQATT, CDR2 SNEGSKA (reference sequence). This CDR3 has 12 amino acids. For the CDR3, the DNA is TGCAGTGCTAGTAAACATGAATCACCCCTCCACTTT. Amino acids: CSASKHESPLHF.

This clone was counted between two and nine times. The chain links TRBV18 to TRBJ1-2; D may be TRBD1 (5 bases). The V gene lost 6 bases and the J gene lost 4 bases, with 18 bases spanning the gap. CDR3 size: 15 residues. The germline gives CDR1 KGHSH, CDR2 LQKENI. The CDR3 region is CASSPRGEARYGYTF. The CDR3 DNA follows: TGTGCCAGCTCGCCGAGGGGTGAGGCCCGCTATGGCTACACCTTC.